The 19 T cell receptor beta chains reported below all come from one sample, sequenced in a study of tumor-infiltrating lymphocytes in primary liver carcinoma. The template, roughly 0.45 ug total RNA, yielded TCR beta cDNA made with a constant-region primer. Three nested multiplex PCR rounds, a slightly modified ARM-PCR, produced the libraries for TCR beta. TRBV1-TRBV30 forward primers paired with a C-beta reverse primer were used in the first two PCR rounds, which ran approximately 10 cycles each. TCRdb analysed the multiplex PCR reads with MiXCR anew, one entry per CDR3 protein. The sample contains 95,000 to 150,000 distinct CDR3 sequences, around 70% of which appear only once. The roughly 17-31 mg bulk tissue piece was not sorted before simultaneous RNA and DNA extraction. The specimen was tumor-adjacent normal liver tissue. These TCRs come from a woman aged 60 to 75 with primary liver carcinoma and hepatitis B virus infection.

This clonotype was counted a single time. This may come from a read error, since a much larger clone is one base off. The V gene is TRBV5-1, the J gene TRBJ2-2; TRBD2 is a possible D gene (5 bases). CDR1 and CDR2 (germline): SGHRS, YFSETQ. This CDR3 is built from 16 residues. The V end was cut by 2 bases, the J end by 6 bases, with 17 bases between. This chain's CDR3 is CASSFREGVGPGELFF. The DNA of the CDR3 is TGCGCCAGCAGCTTTAGAGAGGGAGTCGGTCCCGGGGAGCTGTTTTTT. The complete variable domain, with remaining parts taken from reference TRBV5-1 and TRBJ2-2, reads KAGVTQTPRYLIKTRGQQVTLSCSPISGHRSVSWYQQTPGQGLQFLFEYFSETQRNKGNFPGRFSGRQFSNSRSEMNVSTLELGDSALYLCASSFREGVGPGELFFGEGSRLTVL.

This clonotype was counted a few times. One base away lies a much larger clone, so this may be a sequencing read error. This chain connects TRBV5-4 to TRBJ1-2; D gene ambiguous. V dropped 0 bases and J dropped 5 bases, with 8 bases sitting between them. The germline V gene has CDR1 SGHNT and CDR2 YYREEE (reference sequence). The CDR3 is made up of 13 amino acids. Here the CDR3 DNA reads TGTGCCAGCAGCTTGGCATGGTCATATGGCTACACCTTC. The encoded protein is CASSLAWSYGYTF.

For this clonotype: The CDR3 does not end in the conserved phenylalanine or tryptophan, so this is likely a read error. J is TRBJ2-1 and V is TRBV11-2; perhaps TRBD1 as D (5 bases). The V and J ends lost 5 bases and 3 bases respectively, with 20 bases between them. CDR1 is SGHAT and CDR2 is FQNNGV in the germline V gene. This CDR3 contains 17 residues. CDR3 in amino acids: CASSMDQQGIVYNEQFL. CDR3 nucleotide sequence: TGTGCCAGCAGCATGGATCAGCAGGGTATAGTCTACAATGAGCAGTTCTTA.

With regard to this clonotype: One base away lies a much larger clone, so this may be a sequencing read error. The rearrangement joins TRBV5-1 to TRBJ2-3; 9 positions agree with TRBD2. The CDR3 has 14 residues. The V gene's germline CDR1 is SGHRS and CDR2 YFSETQ. CDR3 region: CAGSLVAGEDTQYF. In DNA form, the CDR3 reads TGCGCCGGCAGCTTGGTAGCGGGAGAGGATACGCAGTATTTT.

The V call is TRBV9, the J call TRBJ2-4; D not certain. The CDR3 contains 13 residues. CDR1 and CDR2 from the germline V gene are SGDLS and YYNGEE. V was cut by 2 bases and J by 5 bases, with 8 bases left in between. The CDR3 coding sequence is TGTGCCAGCAGCGTTGGTACAGAAAACATTCAGTACTTC. This translates into CASSVGTENIQYF.

A note on this clonotype: At one of its ends the junction is not consistent with the germline gene, which may arise from a read error. V and J are TRBV11-2 and TRBJ1-2; no reliable D call. This CDR3 has 14 residues. Looked up from germline, CDR1 is SGHAT and CDR2 is FQNNGV. CDR3 region: CASSLETRNVGCTF. CDR3 coding DNA: TGTGCCAGCAGCTTAGAGACACGGAACGTAGGCTGCACCTTC.

The chain employs TRBV13 and TRBJ2-7; D ambiguous. Germline CDR1 PRHDT, CDR2 FYEKMQ (reference sequence). The CDR3 extends over 13 amino acids. Here the CDR3 reads CACSARITPEQYF. The CDR3 coding sequence is TGTGCTTGCAGCGCCCGGATAACGCCGGAGCAGTACTTC.

This clonotype was counted a single time. It may be a read error: a sequence one base away is much more abundant. The chain joins TRBV12-3 or TRBV12-4 to TRBJ1-2, with unresolved D. The CDR3 is made up of 14 amino acids. The CDR3 DNA follows: TGTGCCAGCAGTTTAGGATCAAACAACTATGACTACACCTTC. Its protein is CASSLGSNNYDYTF.

As for this clonotype: The CDR3 carries no conserved terminal phenylalanine or tryptophan, so it likely arises from a read error. The limits of the CDR3 on the DNA are not certain, so only TCRdb's listed CDR3 is given. The chain has TRBV25-1 and TRBJ2-7; no DNA check was done on the table's D call, TRBD1. The germline V gene has CDR1 MGHDK and CDR2 SYGVNS. A total of 15 residues make up the CDR3, ends included. CDR3 amino acids: CASSEYKGGFYEQYS.

This chain joins TRBV28 and TRBJ2-3; a possible D gene is TRBD1 (5 bases). Deletions cut 3 bases from V and 0 bases from J, with 19 bases between. This CDR3 has 18 amino acids. Germline CDR1 reads MDHEN; CDR2 reads SYDVKM. CDR3 DNA sequence: TGTGCCAGCAGTTTCGGGCACATCCAGGGCCATAGCACAGATACGCAGTATTTT. This encodes CASSFGHIQGHSTDTQYF.

This clonotype turned up a few times. A much larger clone differs by one base, so this may be a read error. The rearrangement joins TRBV14 to TRBJ2-3; D is unresolved. This CDR3 spans 16 amino acids. The germline gives CDR1 SGHDN, CDR2 FVKESK. Trimming removed 4 bases at V and 5 bases at J, with 19 bases between. CDR3 nucleotide sequence: TGTGCCAGCAGCCCACCCTGGGCACAAGAAATAGATACGCAGTATTTT. This sequence encodes CASSPPWAQEIDTQYF.

In this sample, this clonotype turned up once. The genes are TRBV6-5 and TRBJ2-1; 9 bases are a match to TRBD1. The CDR3 contains 14 residues. CDR1 is MNHEY and CDR2 is SVGAGI in the germline V gene. V was clipped by 9 bases and J by 11 bases; unmatched bases: 14. CDR3: CASLPGQGSNKQFF. DNA for the CDR3: TGTGCCAGTCTTCCGGGACAGGGCTCGAACAAGCAGTTCTTC.

To note about this clonotype: Sequence at one end of the junction differs from germline and may be a read error. The genes are TRBV6-6 and TRBJ1-5, with TRBD1 matching over 8 bases. The tail of the sequence fits TRBJ2-3 better, so the J call may be wrong. Germline V gene lookup returns CDR1 MNHNY and CDR2 SVGAGI (reference sequence). The CDR3 covers 17 residues. The DNA for the CDR3 is TGTTCCAGCAGTTACCAAGGGACAGGCAATAGCAATCAGCCCCAGTATTTT. This encodes CSSSYQGTGNSNQPQYF.

Comment on this clonotype: The conserved phenylalanine or tryptophan normally closing the CDR3 is absent here, so this likely arose from a read error. The DNA is omitted, as the CDR3 cannot be located on it reliably, and the CDR3 follows TCRdb's listing. J is TRBJ2-7 and V is TRBV11-2; the table assigns TRBD2, which was not confirmed against the DNA. Germline V CDR1 and CDR2: SGHAT, FQNNGV. The CDR3 is 13 amino acids in total, end residues counted. The CDR3 region is CASSLDWRDEEYI.

A remark on this clonotype: The junction differs from germline at one of its ends, possibly a read error. The chain uses TRBV29-1 and TRBJ2-7; the D gene could be TRBD1 or TRBD2 (5 bases each). The CDR3 consists of 16 residues. CDR1 and CDR2 from the germline V gene are SQVTM and ANQGSEA. This CDR3 reads CSVRPALGESSHEQYF. CDR3 in DNA: TGCAGCGTCCGCCCCGCTTTGGGGGAATCCTCCCACGAGCAGTACTTC.

This clonotype was counted once. A much larger clonotype is one base distant, so this may be a read error. CDR3 amino acids: CASRTGVWTETFF. In DNA, the CDR3 is TGTGCCAGCAGGACAGGGGTTTGGACTGAAACTTTCTTT. The chain is built from TRBV28 and TRBJ1-1; 8 bases match TRBD1. The V gene's germline CDR1 is MDHEN and CDR2 SYDVKM. The CDR3 runs to 13 residues.

Turning to this clonotype: One end of the junction is discordant with germline, which a read error may explain. V and J are TRBV6-2 or TRBV6-3 and TRBJ1-5; 12 bases align to TRBD1. CDR1 MNHEY and CDR2 SVGEGT come from the germline V gene. The CDR3 extends over 19 amino acids. DNA for the CDR3: TGTGCCAGCAACGGGACAGGGGGCTCCTTAGGCTATAGCAATCAACCCCAGCATTTT. It translates to CASNGTGGSLGYSNQPQHF.

Many counts were recorded for this clonotype. V usage is TRBV5-4 and J usage is TRBJ2-5; D is ambiguous. Germline assignment: CDR1 SGHNT and CDR2 YYREEE (reference sequence). The V end lost 2 bases, the J end lost 0 bases, and 11 bases lay between the germline ends. The CDR3 has 15 residues. The CDR3 nucleotides are TGTGCCAGCAGCTTCAAGACGGTACACCAAGAGACCCAGTACTTC. Its translation: CASSFKTVHQETQYF.

A note on this clonotype: A read error is possible here, since a much larger clone lies one base away. The V and J genes are TRBV30 and TRBJ2-7; 11 nucleotides agree with TRBD2. The CDR3 spans 17 residues. Unmatched junction bases numbered 15, after V lost 3 bases and J lost 5 bases. The germline V gene encodes CDR1 GTSNPN and CDR2 SVGIG (reference sequence). The CDR3 spells CAWRRVPGLADRHEQYF. The DNA for the CDR3 is TGTGCCTGGAGGAGAGTTCCGGGACTAGCGGACCGGCACGAGCAGTACTTC.